In its sample, the clone carrying this T cell receptor (beta chain) was seen a few times. Its specificity is unknown. Clones were read by immunoSEQ multiplex PCR, and TCRdb kept only the in-frame ones, dropping some. This sample has around 44,000 clones; more than 65% occur once, and the top ten carry about 3.8%. The sample originates from a study of vaccination effects on CD4 cells after COVID-19. Study background: The median interval between the second dose and post-vaccine sampling was 72 days.

Culture proceeded for more than nine days, and CD4+ T cells were then isolated. PCR confirmed that the person was infected with SARS-CoV-2 between March and December 2020. Either the BNT162b2 or mRNA-1273 vaccine was given to participants in two doses. It was on days 3 and 7 that half the medium was replaced with IL-2 medium. The study's findings and limits: Newly vaccine-induced clones made up most of the convalescents' post-vaccine spike-reactive clones. Clones of infection and vaccine origin contracted markedly late after vaccination.

This CDR3 has 14 amino acids. Unmatched junction bases numbered 2, after V lost 6 bases and J lost 1 base. The germline gives CDR1 LNHDA, CDR2 SQIVND (reference sequence). This specimen was CD4+ T cells from PBMCs cultured without peptide, taken after COVID-19 vaccination. This TCR came from a human donor who had a prior SARS-CoV-2 infection. The chain employs TRBV19 and TRBJ2-7, with 11 bases identical to TRBD1. The CDR3 here is CASRGTGGSYEQYF. The CDR3 bases are TGTGCCAGTAGGGGGACAGGGGGGTCCTACGAGCAGTACTTC.